This TCR beta chain was identified during a study of CD8+ T cells in alopecia areata. cDNA reverse transcribed from extracted RNA served as the sequencing template. The data were produced by immunoSEQ multiplex PCR, yet TCRdb's version contains in-frame clones alone and is incomplete. The sample yields around 100,000 clones, around 50% seen once. Treatment defined: oral pan-JAK inhibitor, 5-10 mg twice daily. Specimens obtained from alopecia areata patients comprised lesional scalp punch biopsies and peripheral blood. The study, taken as a whole, reports: Normal scalp showed lower clonality than lesional scalp, especially alopecia totalis/universalis.

Germline V gene lookup returns CDR1 LGHNA and CDR2 YSLEER. Trimming shortened V by 0 bases and J by 8 bases, and 10 bases separated the two germline ends. The CDR3 consists of 13 residues. A word on this clone: No antigen is known for it.

The chain recombines TRBV4-3 with TRBJ1-2; unclear D gene. The sequencing here drew on CD8+ T cells sorted from blood, taken at week 24, from a patient treated with tofacitinib. The TCR sequence derives from a human donor with alopecia areata. The CDR3 sequence is CASSQDPVTGYTF. The CDR3 region has the DNA TGCGCCAGCAGCCAAGATCCGGTTACGGGCTACACCTTC.